This T cell receptor beta chain was sequenced for a study of response to subunit inactivated influenza vaccine. Study outcomes and limitations: Every seasonal influenza vaccination brings in few new T cells, the authors suggested.

This CDR3 contains 12 residues. CDR1 is LGHDT and CDR2 is YNNKEL in the germline V gene (reference sequence). Trimming shortened V by 5 bases and J by 10 bases, and 9 bases separated the two germline ends. This clonotype showed up many times. Its cognate antigen is unknown. Via MiXCR, TCRdb re-called the RT-PCR reads, giving one row per CDR3 protein. This repertoire shows more than 150,000 distinct CDR3 sequences, around 8.8% found once; its top ten account for roughly a tenth. The gene calls are TRBV3-1 and TRBJ1-6; D is unclear. The TCR sequence derives from a man in his forties or fifties who received an inactivated influenza vaccine. The starting material was non-naive T cells sorted from PBMCs, obtained on the day of vaccination. The CDR3 coding sequence is TGTGCCAGCAGCTCGGCGGGATCACCCCTCCACTTT. It encodes CASSSAGSPLHF.